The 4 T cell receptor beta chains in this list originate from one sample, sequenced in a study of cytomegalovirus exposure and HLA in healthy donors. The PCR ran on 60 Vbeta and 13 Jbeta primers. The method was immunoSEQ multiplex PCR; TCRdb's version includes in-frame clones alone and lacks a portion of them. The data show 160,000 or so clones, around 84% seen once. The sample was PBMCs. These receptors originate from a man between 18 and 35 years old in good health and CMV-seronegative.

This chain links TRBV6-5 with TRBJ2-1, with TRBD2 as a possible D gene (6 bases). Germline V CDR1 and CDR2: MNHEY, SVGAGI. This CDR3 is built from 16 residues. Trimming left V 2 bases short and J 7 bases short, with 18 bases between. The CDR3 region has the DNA TGTGCCAGCAGTTACCCCCCGGGAGCCCCCTGGAATGAGCAGTTCTTC. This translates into CASSYPPGAPWNEQFF.

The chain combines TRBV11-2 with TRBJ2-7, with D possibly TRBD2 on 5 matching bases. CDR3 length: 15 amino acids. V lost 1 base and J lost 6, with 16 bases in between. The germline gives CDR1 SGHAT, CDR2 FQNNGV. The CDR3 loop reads CASSLAADGVGEQYF. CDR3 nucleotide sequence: TGTGCCAGCAGCTTAGCAGCGGACGGGGTCGGCGAGCAGTACTTC.

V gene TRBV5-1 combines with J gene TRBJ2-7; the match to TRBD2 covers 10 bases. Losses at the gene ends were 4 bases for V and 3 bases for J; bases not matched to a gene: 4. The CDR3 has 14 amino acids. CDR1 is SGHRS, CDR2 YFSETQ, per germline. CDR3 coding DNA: TGCGCCAGCAGCAGGGGACTAGCGAGCTACGAGCAGTACTTC. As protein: CASSRGLASYEQYF.

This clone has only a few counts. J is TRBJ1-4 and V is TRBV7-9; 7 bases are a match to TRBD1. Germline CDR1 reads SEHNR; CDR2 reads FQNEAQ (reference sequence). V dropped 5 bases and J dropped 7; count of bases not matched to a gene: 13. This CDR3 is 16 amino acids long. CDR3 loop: CASSPQGSGVGEKLFF. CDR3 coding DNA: TGTGCCAGCAGCCCACAGGGGAGTGGGGTAGGTGAAAAACTGTTTTTT.